What follows are 24 T cell receptor beta chains derived from one specimen sequenced in a study of multiple sclerosis patients with progressive multifocal leukoencephalopathy. Sequenced by immunoSEQ multiplex PCR; TCRdb stores in-frame clones only, minus some. The repertoire includes under 40,000 clones, 75% to 90% of them detected once, and approximately 1.5% sits in the top ten. Time point defined: before natalizumab initiation. Sequenced input: PBMCs. The source is a human donor with multiple sclerosis.

This rearrangement joins TRBV5-8 to TRBJ2-1; the D gene could be TRBD1 or TRBD2 (6 bases each). Germline lookup yields CDR1 SGHTS and CDR2 YDEGEE. The ends were cut back, 10 bases at V and 1 base at J, with 15 bases in the middle. CDR3 size: 14 residues. The CDR3 sequence is CAVNGGRSYNEQFF. The CDR3 nucleotides are TGTGCCGTCAACGGGGGCAGGTCCTACAATGAGCAGTTCTTC.

This chain connects TRBV5-4 to TRBJ2-7; 7 bases fit TRBD2. After removal of 4 bases from V and 1 base from J, the junction contained 8 bases not matched to a gene. The CDR3 length is 15 residues. CDR1 and CDR2 (germline): SGHNT, YYREEE (reference sequence). CDR3 protein: CASSHPGTTSYEQYF. CDR3 DNA sequence: TGTGCCAGCAGCCACCCCGGGACTACGTCCTACGAGCAGTACTTC.

The rearrangement joins TRBV6-1 to TRBJ1-4, with no clear D. V was trimmed by 3 bases and J by 8 bases, leaving 16 bases between them. This CDR3 is 15 amino acids long. Germline V gives CDR1 MNHNS, CDR2 SASEGT. CDR3 sequence (DNA): TGTGCCAGCAGTGAGAAGGGCGGATCGGGGGAAAAACTGTTTTTT. Translation: CASSEKGGSGEKLFF.

This chain connects TRBV5-6 to TRBJ2-7, with TRBD2 matching over 9 bases. The CDR3 totals 14 residues. The J segment lost 5 bases and the V segment lost 2 bases, leaving 5 bases of the junction unmatched. Germline V gives CDR1 SGHDT, CDR2 YYEEEE. The CDR3 sequence: CASSFIAGANEQYF. CDR3 bases: TGTGCCAGCAGCTTCATAGCGGGAGCGAACGAGCAGTACTTC.

J is TRBJ1-5 and V is TRBV2, with unresolved D. Germline V CDR1 and CDR2: SNHLY, FYNNEI. The CDR3 extends over 13 amino acids. V was shortened by 6 bases and J by 0 bases, with 6 bases between the two germline ends. The CDR3 protein is CASRGNSNQPQHF. Here the CDR3 DNA reads TGTGCCAGCAGGGGAAATAGCAATCAGCCCCAGCATTTT.

In its sample, this clone was seen once. The rearrangement links TRBV20-1 to TRBJ1-4; no reliable D call. Between the trimmed V and J ends, which lost 6 bases and 8 bases, there was a span of 10 bases. There are 11 residues in the CDR3. Germline values: CDR1 DFQATT, CDR2 SNEGSKA (reference sequence). The CDR3 nucleotides are TGCAGTGCCGATAACGAAGAAAAACTGTTTTTT. Protein sequence: CSADNEEKLFF.

The V gene is TRBV5-1, the J gene TRBJ2-3, with TRBD1 matching over 9 bases. V gave up 4 bases and J gave up 2 bases; unmatched junction bases: 5. CDR1 SGHRS and CDR2 YFSETQ come from the germline V gene. The CDR3 sequence is 15 residues long. CDR3 nucleotide sequence: TGCGCCAGCAGCACAGGGACAGGGTCCACAGATACGCAGTATTTT. It yields the protein CASSTGTGSTDTQYF.

This rearrangement joins TRBV5-4 to TRBJ1-1, with 8 nucleotides matching TRBD1. This CDR3 has 18 residues. V lost 1 base, J lost 4 bases, and 15 bases stayed unmatched. Germline V gives CDR1 SGHNT, CDR2 YYREEE (reference sequence). The CDR3 nucleotides read TGTGCCAGCAGCTTGCCATCTCTCTTCAGGACAGGGCCCACTGAAGCTTTCTTT. It yields the protein CASSLPSLFRTGPTEAFF. The variable domain in full, completed from reference TRBV5-4 and TRBJ1-1, reads ETGVTQSPTHLIKTRGQQVTLRCSSQSGHNTVSWYQQALGQGPQFIFQYYREEENGRGNFPPRFSGLQFPNYSSELNVNALELDDSALYLCASSLPSLFRTGPTEAFFGQGTRLTVV.

The chain uses TRBV10-3 and TRBJ2-7, with 14 bases matching TRBD2. After removal of 4 bases from V and 1 base from J, the junction contained 9 bases not matched to a gene. There are 18 residues in the CDR3. CDR1 is ENHRY, CDR2 SYGVKD, per germline. CDR3 sequence: CAISAGPGLAGGSYEQYF. DNA of the CDR3: TGTGCCATCAGTGCCGGGCCTGGACTAGCGGGAGGATCCTACGAGCAGTACTTC.

This chain connects TRBV4-2 to TRBJ2-5, with D tentatively TRBD1 (6 bases). Judging by the DNA end, TRBJ2-7 fits better; the J call may be wrong. The CDR3 runs to 15 residues. CDR1 and CDR2 from the germline V gene are LGHNA and YNFKEQ. Here the CDR3 reads CASSQEGGRSYEQYF. In DNA form, the CDR3 reads TGTGCCAGCAGCCAAGAAGGGGGTCGCTCCTACGAGCAGTACTTC.

V gene TRBV25-1 combines with J gene TRBJ2-1, with 11 positions matching TRBD2. Germline CDR1 reads MGHDK; CDR2 reads SYGVNS. The ends lost 5 bases at V and 0 bases at J; junction bases unmatched: 0. The CDR3 is 15 amino acids. The CDR3 DNA follows: TGTGCCAGCAGTCTAGCGGGAGGCTCCTACAATGAGCAGTTCTTC. Its protein product is CASSLAGGSYNEQFF.

The chain carries TRBV28 and TRBJ1-2; D ambiguous. The germline CDR1 and CDR2 sequences are MDHEN and SYDVKM. Trimming pared 1 base from V and 4 bases from J, leaving 13 bases between. CDR3 length: 15 residues. The CDR3: CASSLFRTDGYGYTF. In DNA, the CDR3 is TGTGCCAGCAGTTTATTCCGGACCGACGGCTATGGCTACACCTTC.

The rearrangement links TRBV11-2 to TRBJ2-1; D call uncertain. V was clipped by 6 bases and J by 5 bases, with 20 bases between them. This CDR3 contains 16 residues. Germline assignment: CDR1 SGHAT and CDR2 FQNNGV. CDR3 protein: CASRRLTTLGNNEQFF. The CDR3 DNA reads as TGTGCCAGCAGACGTTTAACCACTTTGGGGAACAATGAGCAGTTCTTC. Drawing the rest from reference TRBV11-2 and TRBJ2-1, the complete variable domain is EAGVAQSPRYKIIEKRQSVAFWCNPISGHATLYWYQQILGQGPKLLIQFQNNGVVDDSQLPKDRFSAERLKGVDSTLKIQPAKLEDSAVYLCASRRLTTLGNNEQFFGPGTRLTVL.

The chain employs TRBV28 and TRBJ1-2; unclear D gene. This CDR3 region has 11 residues. V was trimmed by 5 bases and J by 4 bases, leaving 5 bases between them. CDR1 is MDHEN, CDR2 SYDVKM, per germline. The CDR3 DNA is TGTGCCAGCAGTACCTCCTATGGCTACACCTTC. The encoded protein is CASSTSYGYTF.

The chain joins TRBV27 to TRBJ1-2; 7 bases are a match to TRBD1. Germline assignment: CDR1 MNHEY and CDR2 SMNVEV (reference sequence). The V and J ends lost 9 bases and 5 bases, in that order; junction bases with no gene match: 9. The CDR3 has 13 residues. The DNA of the CDR3 is TGTGCCAGACTTCGACAGGGCGGGTATGGCTACACCTTC. Its translation is CARLRQGGYGYTF.

This rearrangement joins TRBV19 to TRBJ2-7; 9 bases map to TRBD1. The CDR3 covers 15 residues. Germline V gives CDR1 LNHDA, CDR2 SQIVND (reference sequence). The ends lost 8 bases at V and 4 bases at J; junction bases unmatched: 12. CDR3 residues: CASSADGTGRYEQYF. Written as DNA, the CDR3 is TGTGCCAGTTCCGCGGACGGGACAGGGAGGTACGAGCAGTACTTC.

V gene TRBV18 combines with J gene TRBJ1-6; 11 nucleotides line up with TRBD1. V lost 3 bases to trimming and J lost 6 bases; unmatched junction nucleotides: 4. CDR1 is KGHSH, CDR2 LQKENI, per germline. The CDR3 consists of 16 residues. In DNA form, the CDR3 reads TGTGCCAGCTCACCCCCAGGACAGGGGGCTAATTCACCCCTCCACTTT. It encodes CASSPPGQGANSPLHF.

The rearrangement uses TRBV10-3 and TRBJ2-5; D unresolved. In germline, CDR1 is ENHRY, CDR2 SYGVKD. CDR3 length: 15 amino acids. V shed 4 bases and J shed 2 bases, with 14 bases lying between them. The CDR3: CAISGRRRIQETQYF. CDR3 in DNA: TGTGCCATCAGTGGTAGGCGGCGGATACAAGAGACCCAGTACTTC.

The rearrangement uses TRBV28 and TRBJ2-6; 9 nucleotides agree with TRBD2. This CDR3 has 18 residues. Germline V gene data show CDR1 as MDHEN and CDR2 as SYDVKM. J was trimmed by 0 bases and V by 2 bases; bases with no gene match: 5. The CDR3 protein is CASSLRGLAFSGANVLTF. CDR3 DNA sequence: TGTGCCAGCAGTTTAAGGGGACTAGCTTTCTCTGGGGCCAACGTCCTGACTTTC.

This clone occurred once. CDR3 DNA sequence: TGTGCCAGCACCTCGGGGGCCGCCAAAAACATTCAGTACTTC. Amino acid sequence: CASTSGAAKNIQYF. V usage is TRBV5-6 and J usage is TRBJ2-4, with D perhaps being TRBD1 or TRBD2 (6 bases each). There are 14 residues in the CDR3. The germline CDR1 and CDR2 sequences are SGHDT and YYEEEE. V shed 6 bases and J shed 1 base, with 11 bases lying between them.

The rearrangement joins TRBV5-4 to TRBJ2-7; possibly TRBD2 for D (5 bases). The V gene lost 1 base and the J gene lost 2 bases, with 7 bases spanning the gap. The CDR3 contains 13 residues. Per germline, CDR1 SGHNT and CDR2 YYREEE (reference sequence). CDR3 loop: CASSLMTTYEQYF. In DNA form, the CDR3 reads TGTGCCAGCAGCTTGATGACTACCTACGAGCAGTACTTC.

This sequence joins TRBV28 and TRBJ2-3; no reliable D call. This CDR3 is 15 amino acids long. Trimming took off 8 bases at V and 0 bases at J, with 15 bases between the two ends. Germline assignment: CDR1 MDHEN and CDR2 SYDVKM. The CDR3 DNA sequence: TGTGCCAGCCTCGGCCCGGATTCTAGCACAGATACGCAGTATTTT. This gives the protein CASLGPDSSTDTQYF.

This clone was observed a single time. The chain recombines TRBV5-8 with TRBJ1-2, with a possible D match to TRBD1 (5 bases). Between the trimmed V and J ends, which lost 1 base and 4 bases, there was a span of 11 bases. Germline V lookup: CDR1 SGHTS, CDR2 YDEGEE. There are 14 residues in the CDR3. The CDR3 DNA is TGTGCCAGCAGCTTGTTAGGGGTTAGCTATGGCTACACCTTC. Translated: CASSLLGVSYGYTF.

The chain couples TRBV29-1 to TRBJ1-1, with D perhaps matching TRBD1 (6 bases). The CDR3 runs 14 residues. Per germline, CDR1 SQVTM and CDR2 ANQGSEA. The V end was cut by 4 bases, the J end by 0 bases, with 12 bases between. This chain's CDR3 is CSVARTVMNTEAFF. The CDR3 DNA reads TGCAGCGTTGCCCGGACAGTCATGAACACTGAAGCTTTCTTT.